This T cell receptor (beta chain) is drawn from a study of siplizumab effects on memory and regulatory T cells. Assay used: immunoSEQ multiplex PCR; TCRdb lists only in-frame clones, some missing. The data show around 100,000 clones, 75% to 95% seen once. The CDR3 is 11 amino acids. V gave up 4 bases and J gave up 5 bases, with 4 bases separating them. CDR1 and CDR2 (germline): WNHNN, SYGVQD (reference sequence). The study, taken as a whole, reports: No naive or memory phenotype could be assigned to roughly 75-97% of proliferating clones.

This clone was seen a single time. Its specificity is not known. Sequencing was performed on CD4+ T cells sorted from blood. The clonotype originates from a human donor in good health. This rearrangement joins TRBV10-1 to TRBJ2-3; D unresolved. This CDR3 reads CASSARDTQYF. The CDR3 DNA follows: TGCGCCAGCAGTGCCCGAGATACGCAGTATTTT.